This T cell receptor (beta chain) stems from a study of CXCR3 chemokines and chemotherapy response in bladder cancer. TCRdb itself ran the PCR reads through MiXCR, one entry per CDR3 protein. The sample holds over 10,000 distinct CDR3 sequences, roughly an eighth seen once. V shed 6 bases, J shed 5 bases, and the junction held 4 bases outside the gene matches. The CDR3 is 13 amino acids. Germline CDR1 LNHDA, CDR2 SQIVND (reference sequence). This clonotype was recorded at least ten times. The sequence derives from a human donor with bladder cancer that did not respond to neoadjuvant chemotherapy. This sample was obtained from a patient whose treatment included neoadjuvant chemotherapy. The rearrangement links TRBV19 to TRBJ2-7; 10 bases align to TRBD1. The CDR3 reads CASSGTGVHEQYF. For the CDR3, the DNA is TGTGCCAGTAGCGGGACAGGGGTCCACGAGCAGTACTTC.